Below are 5 T cell receptor beta chains sequenced from a single sample in a study of CD8+ T cells in alopecia areata. RNA extraction was followed by reverse transcription into cDNA, which acted as the sequencing template. The repertoire was sequenced with immunoSEQ multiplex PCR; TCRdb's copy has only in-frame clones and lacks some. Of almost 250,000 clones listed, 67% are singletons. The sample here was CD4+ T cells sorted from blood, taken at week 0. Receptors originate from a human donor with alopecia areata.

This rearrangement joins TRBV2 to TRBJ2-7; D unclear. The CDR3 has 11 residues. CDR1 is SNHLY, CDR2 FYNNEI, per germline. Trimming removed 7 bases from V and 4 bases from J, with 8 bases in between. Written as DNA, the CDR3 is TGTGCCAGCACGGACCCTTACGAGCAGTACTTC. Its protein product is CASTDPYEQYF.

The V call is TRBV25-1, the J call TRBJ2-3; D unclear. V was cut by 1 base and J by 2 bases, with 1 base left in between. Germline assignment: CDR1 MGHDK and CDR2 SYGVNS. This CDR3 contains 12 residues. The CDR3 coding sequence is TGTGCCAGCAGTGAATCCACAGATACGCAGTATTTT. Residues: CASSESTDTQYF.

This CDR3 is CASSESTGGETQYF. The CDR3 DNA reads as TGTGCCAGTAGCGAATCGACAGGGGGCGAGACCCAGTACTTC. The gene calls are TRBV19 and TRBJ2-5, with 10 bases aligning to TRBD1. The CDR3 is 14 residues long. The V gene's germline CDR1 is LNHDA and CDR2 SQIVND (reference sequence). With V trimmed by 6 bases and J by 5 bases, 6 bases remained unmatched.

In its sample, this clone was seen once. The gene calls are TRBV5-4 and TRBJ2-6, with D hard to call. This CDR3 region has 17 residues. Per the germline V gene, CDR1 is SGHNT and CDR2 is YYREEE (reference sequence). V lost 0 bases to trimming and J lost 2 bases, with 12 bases between them. The CDR3 nucleotides read TGTGCCAGCAGCTTGGACATCGGCCGAGCTGGGGCCAACGTCCTGACTTTC. Its translation is CASSLDIGRAGANVLTF.

V usage is TRBV7-8 and J usage is TRBJ2-2; no clear D. This CDR3 comprises 15 residues. V was cut by 3 bases and J by 4 bases, with 12 bases left in between. CDR1 and CDR2 (germline): SGHVS, FQNEAQ. CDR3 amino acids: CASSLRDVGTGELFF. The DNA of the CDR3 is TGTGCCAGCAGCTTGCGAGACGTCGGCACCGGGGAGCTGTTTTTT.